One and the same sample provided the 10 T cell receptor beta chains below, sequenced in a study of blood T cells in healthy people across ages. Through a sample-barcoded 5' primer and a J-beta primer mix, a second PCR was run for about 6 to 12 cycles. Each CDR3 protein gets one entry after TCRdb re-called the 5' RACE reads with MiXCR. The table shows some 1.8 million distinct CDR3 sequences, with roughly 43% occurring only once. Specimen: blood. The receptors originated from a human donor in good health.

The V gene is TRBV5-6, the J gene TRBJ2-5; either TRBD1 or TRBD2 may supply D (7 bases each). Germline V gives CDR1 SGHDT, CDR2 YYEEEE. V dropped 0 bases and J dropped 4 bases, with 19 bases sitting between them. The CDR3 is 17 residues long. This chain's CDR3 is CASSLDGGRGGGETQYF. CDR3 nucleotides: TGTGCCAGCAGCTTGGATGGTGGCAGGGGGGGAGGAGAGACCCAGTACTTC.

J is TRBJ2-7 and V is TRBV5-1, with D possibly TRBD2 on 5 matching bases. CDR1 SGHRS and CDR2 YFSETQ come from the germline V gene. This CDR3 has 15 amino acids. The V end lost 1 base, the J end lost 0 bases, and 11 bases lay between the germline ends. CDR3 sequence (DNA): TGCGCCAGCAGCTTGTCCGCCCTAGCCTCCTACGAGCAGTACTTC. This sequence encodes CASSLSALASYEQYF.

A single count supports this clonotype. The J gene is TRBJ1-2, the V gene TRBV29-1, with a tentative D call TRBD1 (6 bases). Deletions cut 4 bases from V and 8 bases from J, with 20 bases between. Germline V gene lookup returns CDR1 SQVTM and CDR2 ANQGSEA. The CDR3 sequence is 14 residues long. The CDR3 region is CSVARRQVAGGYTF. The CDR3 bases are TGCAGCGTTGCTAGGAGACAGGTGGCAGGGGGCTACACCTTC.

In its sample, this clonotype was seen a few times. V is TRBV6-2 or TRBV6-3 and J is TRBJ2-5; possible D gene TRBD1, 5 bases. The closer fit of TRBJ2-7 to the DNA end suggests the J call may be wrong. The CDR3 loop spans 13 amino acids. The germline CDR1 and CDR2 sequences are MNHEY and SVGEGT. The CDR3 region is CASSPDSLPEQYF. CDR3 sequence (DNA): TGTGCCAGCAGTCCCGACAGTCTTCCCGAGCAGTACTTC.

The CDR3 loop reads CASSHRGTEETQYF. The CDR3 DNA sequence: TGTGCCAGCTCGCACCGAGGGACCGAAGAGACCCAGTACTTC. The rearrangement joins TRBV18 to TRBJ2-5, with D possibly called TRBD1 or TRBD2 (5 bases each). CDR1 is KGHSH and CDR2 is LQKENI in the germline V gene. The CDR3 loop spans 14 amino acids. V was pared by 6 bases and J by 3 bases, with 14 bases between. The whole variable domain, remainder taken from reference TRBV18 and TRBJ2-5, is NAGVMQNPRHLVRRRGQEARLRCSPMKGHSHVYWYRQLPEEGLKFMVYLQKENIIDESGMPKERFSAEFPKEGPSILRIQQVVRGDSAAYFCASSHRGTEETQYFGPGTRLLVL.

This clonotype has a handful of counts. The genes are TRBV3-1 and TRBJ2-7, with 9 bases lining up with TRBD2. V lost 3 bases, J lost 4 bases, and 4 bases stayed unmatched. The germline V gene encodes CDR1 LGHDT and CDR2 YNNKEL (reference sequence). CDR3 length: 14 residues. The CDR3 DNA reads as TGTGCCAGCAGCCAGACTAGCGGTATTTACGAGCAGTACTTC. This sequence encodes CASSQTSGIYEQYF.

The genes are TRBV5-1 and TRBJ2-7; D remains ambiguous. The CDR3 consists of 13 residues. The ends were cut back, 3 bases at V and 7 bases at J, with 14 bases in the middle. Germline CDR1 reads SGHRS; CDR2 reads YFSETQ. The CDR3 is CASSSDSRREQYF. CDR3 in DNA: TGCGCCAGCAGCTCTGACTCGCGTCGGGAGCAGTACTTC.

Comments on this clonotype: The germline gene is not matched at one end of the junction; a read error may be the cause. Written as DNA, the CDR3 is TGTGCCAACAGCTTAAGCGGGGCTCCCAGGGATACGCAGTATTTT. This translates into CANSLSGAPRDTQYF. The rearrangement joins TRBV7-9 to TRBJ2-3, with 7 bases matching TRBD2. Germline CDR1 and CDR2: SEHNR and FQNEAQ (reference sequence). The CDR3 is made up of 15 amino acids.

This clonotype was observed once. Written as DNA, the CDR3 is TGTGCCAGCAGTTGTGGGGGCTCCCATCAGCCCCAGCATTTT. It codes for CASSCGGSHQPQHF. J is TRBJ1-5 and V is TRBV27; D is perhaps TRBD1 (6 bases). V lost 4 bases to trimming and J lost 5 bases, with 12 bases between them. Germline CDR1 is MNHEY and CDR2 is SMNVEV (reference sequence). The CDR3 is made up of 14 amino acids.

Written as DNA, the CDR3 is TGTGCCAGCAGCTTAAAATTAGGGGATACGCAGTATTTT. Its protein is CASSLKLGDTQYF. The rearrangement uses TRBV7-2 and TRBJ2-3; the D is unclear. Germline CDR1 and CDR2: SGHTA and FQGNSA. The CDR3 has 13 residues. V was clipped by 2 bases and J by 6 bases, with 9 bases between them.